This TCR beta chain was documented in a study of blood T cell repertoires in COVID-19. Study-level background: Sources were T cells, B-cell-depleted T cells, or PBMCs; the material itself was cDNA or gDNA.

The method was immunoSEQ multiplex PCR; TCRdb's version includes in-frame clones alone and lacks a portion of them. Of about 70,000 clones listed, 85% to 90% are singletons. V trimming: 1 base; J trimming: 2 bases; junction bases outside the gene matches: 8. The CDR3 has 17 amino acids. Germline CDR1 is SGHKS and CDR2 is YYEKEE (reference sequence). The chain couples TRBV5-5 to TRBJ2-2; the match to TRBD1 covers 7 bases. Material: peripheral blood. This TCR was recovered from a man of 80 years or more with acute or convalescent COVID-19. DNA for the CDR3: TGTGCCAGCAGCTTGTTAGGGGGCGCTTCAAACACCGGGGAGCTGTTTTTT. The encoded protein is CASSLLGGASNTGELFF.